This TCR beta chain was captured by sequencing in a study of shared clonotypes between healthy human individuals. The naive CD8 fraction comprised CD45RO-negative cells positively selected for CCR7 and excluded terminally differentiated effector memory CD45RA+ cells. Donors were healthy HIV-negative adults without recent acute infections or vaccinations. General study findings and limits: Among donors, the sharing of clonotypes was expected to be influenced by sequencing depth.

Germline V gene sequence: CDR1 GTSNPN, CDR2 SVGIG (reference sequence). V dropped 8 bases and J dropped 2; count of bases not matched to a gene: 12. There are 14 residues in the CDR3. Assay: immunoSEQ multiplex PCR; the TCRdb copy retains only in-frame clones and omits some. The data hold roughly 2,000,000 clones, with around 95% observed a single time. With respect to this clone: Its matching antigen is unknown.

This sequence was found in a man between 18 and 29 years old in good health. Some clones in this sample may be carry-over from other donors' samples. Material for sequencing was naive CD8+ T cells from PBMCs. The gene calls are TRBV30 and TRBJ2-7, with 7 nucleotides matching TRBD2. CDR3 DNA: TGTGCCCTCCAGGAGCTAGCGGTAACCTACGAGCAGTACTTC. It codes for CALQELAVTYEQYF.